The clone carrying this T cell receptor (beta chain) was counted only a few times. The antigen is undetermined. TCRdb ran MiXCR on the reads and lists one entry per CDR3 protein. The sample yields some 800,000 distinct CDR3 sequences, just under 30% seen once. The data were obtained in a study of T cell repertoires in cytomegalovirus infection. Trimming removed 7 bases from V and 4 bases from J, with 14 bases in between. This CDR3 contains 14 residues. The chain is built from TRBV12-3 or TRBV12-4 and TRBJ2-1; perhaps TRBD1 as D (5 bases). The input for sequencing was cultured CD8+ T cells from PBMCs, taken from culture after CMV antigen stimulation. The receptor comes from a human donor in good health (CMV status not recorded). Some clones in this sample may be carry-over from other donors' samples. The CDR3 DNA follows: TGTGCCAGCAATATAGGGGTTGGGTACAATGAGCAGTTCTTC. This codes for CASNIGVGYNEQFF.